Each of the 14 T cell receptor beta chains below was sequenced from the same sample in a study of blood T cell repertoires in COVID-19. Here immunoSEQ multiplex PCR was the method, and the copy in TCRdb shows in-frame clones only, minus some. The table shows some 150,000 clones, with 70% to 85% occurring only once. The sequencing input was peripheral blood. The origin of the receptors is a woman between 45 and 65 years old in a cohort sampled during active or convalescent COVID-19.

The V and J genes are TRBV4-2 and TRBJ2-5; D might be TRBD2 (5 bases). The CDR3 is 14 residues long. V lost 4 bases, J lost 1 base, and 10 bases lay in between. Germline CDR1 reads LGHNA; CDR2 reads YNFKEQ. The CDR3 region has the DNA TGTGCCAGCAGCCCGGACTCCAGCCAAGAGACCCAGTACTTC. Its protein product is CASSPDSSQETQYF.

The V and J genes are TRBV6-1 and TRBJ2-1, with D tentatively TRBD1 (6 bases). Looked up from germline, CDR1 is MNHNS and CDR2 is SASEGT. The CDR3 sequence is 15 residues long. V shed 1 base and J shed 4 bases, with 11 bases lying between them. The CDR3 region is CASSEGTVKYNEQFF. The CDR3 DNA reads TGTGCCAGCAGTGAAGGGACAGTCAAATACAATGAGCAGTTCTTC.

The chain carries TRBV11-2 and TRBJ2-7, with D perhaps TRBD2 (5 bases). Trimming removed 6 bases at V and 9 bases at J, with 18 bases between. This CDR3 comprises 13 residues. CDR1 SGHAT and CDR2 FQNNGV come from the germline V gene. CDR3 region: CASSPGLEAGQYF. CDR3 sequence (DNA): TGTGCCAGCAGTCCTGGACTCGAGGCTGGGCAGTACTTC.

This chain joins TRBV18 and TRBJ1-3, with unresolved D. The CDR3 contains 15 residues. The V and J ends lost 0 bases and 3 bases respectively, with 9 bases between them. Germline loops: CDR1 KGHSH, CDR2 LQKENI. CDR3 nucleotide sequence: TGTGCCAGCTCACCACCCCAGGCAGGTGGAAACACCATATATTTT. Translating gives CASSPPQAGGNTIYF.

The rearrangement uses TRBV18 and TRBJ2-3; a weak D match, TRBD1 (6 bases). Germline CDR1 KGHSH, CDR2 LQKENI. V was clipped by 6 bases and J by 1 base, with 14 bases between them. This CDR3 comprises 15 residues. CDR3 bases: TGTGCCAGCTCCCCCAACGCAGGGGGCACAGATACGCAGTATTTT. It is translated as CASSPNAGGTDTQYF.

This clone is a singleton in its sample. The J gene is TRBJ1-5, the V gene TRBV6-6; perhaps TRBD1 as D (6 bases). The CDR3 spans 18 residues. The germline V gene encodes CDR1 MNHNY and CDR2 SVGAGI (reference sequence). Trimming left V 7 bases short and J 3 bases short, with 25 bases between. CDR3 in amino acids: CASIRGGTGSRVNQPQHF. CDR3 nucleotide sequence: TGTGCCAGCATTCGAGGGGGAACAGGGAGCCGGGTCAATCAGCCCCAGCATTTT.

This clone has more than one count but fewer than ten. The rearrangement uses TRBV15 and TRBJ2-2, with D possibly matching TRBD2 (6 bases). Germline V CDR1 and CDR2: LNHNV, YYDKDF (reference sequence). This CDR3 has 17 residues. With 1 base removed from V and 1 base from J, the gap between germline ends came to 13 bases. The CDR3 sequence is CATSRGLASENTGELFF. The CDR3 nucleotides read TGTGCCACCAGCAGAGGCTTGGCTAGCGAGAACACCGGGGAGCTGTTTTTT.

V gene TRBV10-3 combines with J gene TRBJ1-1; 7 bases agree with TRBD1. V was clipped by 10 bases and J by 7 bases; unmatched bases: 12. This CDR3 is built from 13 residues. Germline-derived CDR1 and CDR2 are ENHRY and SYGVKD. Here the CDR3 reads CATTTDRAVEAFF. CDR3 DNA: TGTGCCACCACAACCGACAGGGCCGTTGAAGCTTTCTTT.

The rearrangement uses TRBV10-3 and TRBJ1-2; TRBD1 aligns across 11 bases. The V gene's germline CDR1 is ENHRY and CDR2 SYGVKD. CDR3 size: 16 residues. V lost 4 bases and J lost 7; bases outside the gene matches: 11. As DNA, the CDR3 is TGTGCCATCAGTGGGACAGGGGGCGCATACTCATCTGGCTACACCTTC. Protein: CAISGTGGAYSSGYTF.

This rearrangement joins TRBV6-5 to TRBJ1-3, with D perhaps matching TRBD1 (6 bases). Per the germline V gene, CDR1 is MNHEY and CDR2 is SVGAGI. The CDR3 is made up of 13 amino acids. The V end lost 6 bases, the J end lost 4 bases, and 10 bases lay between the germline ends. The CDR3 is CASRQGGGNTIYF. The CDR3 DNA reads TGTGCCAGCAGACAGGGTGGAGGAAACACCATATATTTT.

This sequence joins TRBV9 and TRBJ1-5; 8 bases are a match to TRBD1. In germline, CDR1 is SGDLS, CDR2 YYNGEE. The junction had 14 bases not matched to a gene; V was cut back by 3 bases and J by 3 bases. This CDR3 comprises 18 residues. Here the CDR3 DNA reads TGTGCCAGCAGCGCAGGGACAGGTTCCGGACTTAACAATCAGCCCCAGCATTTT. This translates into CASSAGTGSGLNNQPQHF. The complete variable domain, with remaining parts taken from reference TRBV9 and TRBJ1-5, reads DSGVTQTPKHLITATGQRVTLRCSPRSGDLSVYWYQQSLDQGLQFLIQYYNGEERAKGNILERFSAQQFPDLHSELNLSSLELGDSALYFCASSAGTGSGLNNQPQHFGDGTRLSIL.

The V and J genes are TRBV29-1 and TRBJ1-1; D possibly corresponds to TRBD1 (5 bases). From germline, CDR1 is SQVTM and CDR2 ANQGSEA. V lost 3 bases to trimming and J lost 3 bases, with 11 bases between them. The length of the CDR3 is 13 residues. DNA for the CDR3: TGCAGCGTTGAGTCGGGGGGATACACTGAAGCTTTCTTT. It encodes CSVESGGYTEAFF.

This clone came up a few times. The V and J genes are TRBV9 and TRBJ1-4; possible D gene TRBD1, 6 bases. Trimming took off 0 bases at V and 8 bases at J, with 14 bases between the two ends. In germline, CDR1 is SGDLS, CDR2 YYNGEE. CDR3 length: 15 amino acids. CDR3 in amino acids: CASSVGSQGTEKLFF. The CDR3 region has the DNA TGTGCCAGCAGCGTAGGATCACAGGGTACCGAAAAACTGTTTTTT.

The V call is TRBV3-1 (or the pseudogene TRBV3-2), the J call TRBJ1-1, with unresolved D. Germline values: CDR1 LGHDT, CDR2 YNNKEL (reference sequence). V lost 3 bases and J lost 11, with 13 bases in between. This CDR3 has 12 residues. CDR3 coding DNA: TGTGCCAGCAGCCAGACGGAACTCGGGGCTTTCTTT. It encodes CASSQTELGAFF.